This T cell receptor beta chain was profiled in a study of T cell responses to AZD1222 COVID-19 vaccine. The table came from immunoSEQ multiplex PCR; TCRdb's copy has only in-frame clones and leaves some out. The profile shows around 25,000 clones, around 90% of them singletons. Trimming shortened V by 4 bases and J by 4 bases, and 13 bases separated the two germline ends. Germline CDR1 KGHSH, CDR2 LQKENI. CDR3 length: 14 amino acids. This TCR was recovered from an adult who received the AZD1222 COVID-19 vaccine. The input for sequencing was peripheral blood, taken 28 days after the second AZD1222 dose. The chain is built from TRBV18 and TRBJ2-5; D gene ambiguous. CDR3 in DNA: TGTGCCAGCTCACTGGGTGGGATTCTAGAGACCCAGTACTTC. As protein: CASSLGGILETQYF. Full variable domain (missing parts from reference TRBV18 and TRBJ2-5): NAGVMQNPRHLVRRRGQEARLRCSPMKGHSHVYWYRQLPEEGLKFMVYLQKENIIDESGMPKERFSAEFPKEGPSILRIQQVVRGDSAAYFCASSLGGILETQYFGPGTRLLVL.